The 25 T cell receptor beta chains listed next were all sequenced from one sample in a study of graft-versus-host responses after intestinal transplantation. Their antigen targets remain unknown. Clones were read by immunoSEQ multiplex PCR, and TCRdb kept only the in-frame ones, dropping some. The sample carries approximately 90,000 clones, about four fifths recorded once. Sequences were derived from unstimulated CD4+ T cells sorted from spleen or lymph node cells, sampled before intestinal transplant. The source is a human donor who received an intestinal transplant.

The chain joins TRBV5-1 to TRBJ1-2; D gene unclear. The CDR3 sequence is 13 residues long. V was cut by 0 bases and J by 4 bases, with 7 bases left in between. Per germline, CDR1 SGHRS and CDR2 YFSETQ. The CDR3 here is CASSLDSLYGYTF. DNA for the CDR3: TGCGCCAGCAGCTTGGACAGCCTCTATGGCTACACCTTC.

The V gene is TRBV5-1, the J gene TRBJ2-2; D not resolved. The CDR3 is 17 residues long. The germline V and J ends were trimmed by 0 bases and 4 bases, with 16 bases remaining between them. Germline CDR1 and CDR2: SGHRS and YFSETQ. CDR3: CASSLAGGSQGTGELFF. The CDR3 bases are TGCGCCAGCAGCTTGGCGGGTGGATCCCAAGGCACCGGGGAGCTGTTTTTT.

V gene TRBV28 combines with J gene TRBJ1-3; D is undetermined. V was clipped by 3 bases and J by 4 bases, with 7 bases between them. This CDR3 comprises 13 residues. Germline CDR1 reads MDHEN; CDR2 reads SYDVKM. CDR3 protein: CASSFQLGNTIYF. CDR3 coding DNA: TGTGCCAGCAGTTTCCAACTCGGAAACACCATATATTTT.

The V and J genes are TRBV7-8 and TRBJ1-5, with unresolved D. CDR3 length: 16 amino acids. V was shortened by 1 base and J by 7 bases, with 17 bases between the two germline ends. The germline CDR1 and CDR2 sequences are SGHVS and FQNEAQ. The CDR3 DNA sequence: TGTGCCAGCAGCTTAGGCCAGGCAACCCCGTGGCAGCCCCAGCATTTT. Translation: CASSLGQATPWQPQHF.

This chain connects TRBV18 to TRBJ2-3, with 7 positions matching TRBD2. Germline V gives CDR1 KGHSH, CDR2 LQKENI. CDR3 length: 13 amino acids. V was pared by 8 bases and J by 5 bases, with 7 bases of the junction left unmatched. The DNA of the CDR3 is TGTGCCAGCACCACGGGACTATTAGATACGCAGTATTTT. This codes for CASTTGLLDTQYF.

The rearrangement joins TRBV15 to TRBJ1-5, with 9 bases lining up with TRBD1. The CDR3 runs 15 residues. After removal of 0 bases from V and 10 bases from J, the junction contained 7 bases not matched to a gene. Germline CDR1 and CDR2: LNHNV and YYDKDF (reference sequence). CDR3 residues: CATSRDRQGVAPQHF. For the CDR3, the DNA is TGTGCCACCAGCAGAGATCGACAGGGGGTAGCCCCCCAGCATTTT.

This sequence joins TRBV29-1 and TRBJ2-7; D gene ambiguous. CDR3 length: 11 amino acids. Trimming cost V 3 bases and J 5 bases, with 8 bases left between them. CDR1 and CDR2 (germline): SQVTM, ANQGSEA. The CDR3 DNA is TGCAGCGTTGAGACGACTGACGAGCAGTACTTC. It codes for CSVETTDEQYF.

CDR3 protein: CASSVGQYNSPLHF. CDR3 DNA: TGTGCCAGCAGCGTGGGACAATATAATTCACCCCTCCACTTT. The chain couples TRBV9 to TRBJ1-6, with a weak D call TRBD1 (6 bases). V dropped 2 bases and J dropped 4 bases, with 7 bases sitting between them. Germline CDR1 reads SGDLS; CDR2 reads YYNGEE. This CDR3 spans 14 amino acids.

The chain is built from TRBV6-1 and TRBJ1-4; 8 bases are a match to TRBD1. The CDR3 extends over 15 amino acids. J was trimmed by 4 bases and V by 5 bases; bases with no gene match: 6. CDR1 and CDR2 (germline): MNHNS, SASEGT. This CDR3 reads CASSPPGQVNEKLFF. The CDR3 DNA reads TGTGCCAGCAGTCCACCGGGACAGGTTAATGAAAAACTGTTTTTT.

This sequence joins TRBV7-6 and TRBJ2-1; TRBD2 is a possible D gene (5 bases). CDR1 and CDR2 (germline): SGHVS, FNYEAQ. The CDR3 consists of 13 residues. V shed 2 bases and J shed 5 bases, with 7 bases lying between them. The CDR3 coding sequence is TGTGCCAGCAGCTTAAACGGGGACAATGAGCAGTTCTTC. Residues: CASSLNGDNEQFF.

The gene calls are TRBV4-1 and TRBJ2-5; 7 bases are a match to TRBD1. Per germline, CDR1 MGHRA and CDR2 YSYEKL. The CDR3 has 15 residues. The J segment lost 2 bases and the V segment lost 2 bases, leaving 5 bases of the junction unmatched. CDR3 loop: CASSQPDRSQETQYF. DNA for the CDR3: TGCGCCAGCAGCCAACCGGACAGGTCTCAAGAGACCCAGTACTTC.

DNA of the CDR3: TGTGCCAGCAGCGCCGGGAATGTACGGGAGGAGACCCAGTACTTC. Its translation is CASSAGNVREETQYF. The chain is built from TRBV4-2 and TRBJ2-5, with D possibly being TRBD2 (6 bases). Germline CDR1 and CDR2: LGHNA and YNFKEQ. This CDR3 contains 15 residues. Trimming cost V 5 bases and J 5 bases, with 18 bases left between them.

The chain couples TRBV6-6 to TRBJ1-1; 10 bases match TRBD1. This CDR3 is 15 amino acids long. Trimming removed 4 bases from V and 2 bases from J; junction bases left unmatched: 4. CDR1 is MNHNY, CDR2 SVGAGI, per germline (reference sequence). CDR3 coding DNA: TGTGCCAGCAGTTTTCCGACAGGGGGCAACACTGAAGCTTTCTTT. Translated, it gives CASSFPTGGNTEAFF.

Here the CDR3 DNA reads TGTGCCAGTAGTATAACGCACAACACAGATACGCAGTATTTT. This translates into CASSITHNTDTQYF. The rearrangement uses TRBV19 and TRBJ2-3; D not resolved. This CDR3 comprises 14 residues. Germline V gene data show CDR1 as LNHDA and CDR2 as SQIVND (reference sequence). V lost 2 bases and J 2 bases, leaving 8 bases between the germline ends.

The rearrangement uses TRBV5-5 and TRBJ1-5, with D possibly being TRBD1 (5 bases). This CDR3 has 15 amino acids. The germline V and J ends were trimmed by 3 bases and 7 bases, with 17 bases remaining between them. From germline, CDR1 is SGHKS and CDR2 YYEKEE (reference sequence). CDR3 DNA: TGTGCCAGCAGCTCCGGGGGACTCCCTGGGCAGCCCCAGCATTTT. Translation gives CASSSGGLPGQPQHF.

The sample holds a few counts of this clone. The chain couples TRBV21-1 to TRBJ1-5; the table's D call, TRBD1, has no DNA check behind it. TRBV21-1 is a pseudogene locus. The CDR3 sequence is 15 residues long. The CDR3 nucleotides are TGTGCCAGCAGCAATCACAGGGGTCCTAATCAGCCCCAGCATTTT. Translating gives CASSNHRGPNQPQHF.

This chain joins TRBV9 and TRBJ1-3; TRBD1 agrees at 8 bases. The CDR3 consists of 15 residues. The junction had 9 bases not matched to a gene; V was cut back by 4 bases and J by 6 bases. The germline gives CDR1 SGDLS, CDR2 YYNGEE. CDR3 nucleotide sequence: TGTGCCAGCAGCTTGAGGACAGGGAAGGCAAACACCATATATTTT. This translates into CASSLRTGKANTIYF.

This chain joins TRBV18 and TRBJ2-1; 12 nucleotides line up with TRBD2. The CDR3 has 17 amino acids. Germline V gene sequence: CDR1 KGHSH, CDR2 LQKENI. The trim removed 9 bases at V and 9 bases at J, leaving 18 bases unmatched. DNA for the CDR3: TGTGCCAGTCCCCTAGCGGGAGGGCCCCGCCCTTTCGTTGAGCAGTTCTTC. Encoded protein: CASPLAGGPRPFVEQFF.

The J gene is TRBJ1-3, the V gene TRBV28; 8 bases are a match to TRBD1. V shed 3 bases, J shed 8 bases, and the junction held 12 bases outside the gene matches. This CDR3 is 16 amino acids long. Germline V gene sequence: CDR1 MDHEN, CDR2 SYDVKM. CDR3 bases: TGTGCCAGCAGTTTCGGACAGGGAGGGGTGTGGCACACCATATATTTT. This sequence encodes CASSFGQGGVWHTIYF.

The chain combines TRBV5-6 with TRBJ2-1, with 10 nucleotides matching TRBD2. The ends lost 1 base at V and 4 bases at J; junction bases unmatched: 14. The CDR3 length is 19 residues. Germline lookup yields CDR1 SGHDT and CDR2 YYEEEE. DNA of the CDR3: TGTGCCAGCAGCTTGCGCACTAGCGGGATTCGAAGGGGTTACAATGAGCAGTTCTTC. This encodes CASSLRTSGIRRGYNEQFF.

The rearrangement joins TRBV5-6 to TRBJ2-2; D might be TRBD2 (7 bases). The CDR3 covers 16 residues. The germline gives CDR1 SGHDT, CDR2 YYEEEE. Trimming stripped 6 bases from V and 4 bases from J, with 19 bases between. In DNA form, the CDR3 reads TGTGCCAGCACCCTGCCCGGGGGGCCAGGCACCGGGGAGCTGTTTTTT. This codes for CASTLPGGPGTGELFF.

V gene TRBV5-1 combines with J gene TRBJ2-7; D may be TRBD1 (6 bases). This CDR3 is 13 amino acids long. The germline gives CDR1 SGHRS, CDR2 YFSETQ. V shed 1 base and J shed 2 bases, with 7 bases lying between them. In DNA, the CDR3 is TGCGCCAGCAGCTTGCCAGGGGCCTACGAGCAGTACTTC. As protein: CASSLPGAYEQYF. Looking up the rest from reference TRBV5-1 and TRBJ2-7 gives the full variable domain: KAGVTQTPRYLIKTRGQQVTLSCSPISGHRSVSWYQQTPGQGLQFLFEYFSETQRNKGNFPGRFSGRQFSNSRSEMNVSTLELGDSALYLCASSLPGAYEQYFGPGTRLTVT.

V is TRBV6-5 and J is TRBJ1-6; TRBD1 is a possible D gene (5 bases). The CDR3 length is 14 residues. With 5 bases removed from V and 9 bases from J, the gap between germline ends came to 14 bases. Per the germline V gene, CDR1 is MNHEY and CDR2 is SVGAGI. This CDR3 is CASSEGRVGSPLHF. The CDR3 coding sequence is TGTGCCAGCAGTGAAGGCAGGGTTGGTTCACCCCTCCACTTT.

This clone has just a few counts. The V and J genes are TRBV2 and TRBJ1-4; perhaps TRBD1 as D (6 bases). The CDR3 is 15 residues long. Looked up from germline, CDR1 is SNHLY and CDR2 is FYNNEI. Deletions cut 6 bases from V and 7 bases from J, with 18 bases between. CDR3 DNA: TGTGCCAGCAGCCCAGAGGGGATAGGGGGTGAAAAACTGTTTTTT. This sequence encodes CASSPEGIGGEKLFF.

The CDR3 sequence: CASATANVLTF. The CDR3 nucleotides read TGTGCCAGCGCTACCGCCAACGTCCTGACTTTC. The chain has TRBV6-5 and TRBJ2-6; no definite D call. The CDR3 has 11 amino acids. V was shortened by 8 bases and J by 7 bases, with 6 bases between the two germline ends. From germline, CDR1 is MNHEY and CDR2 SVGAGI.